These 22 T cell receptor beta chains were all obtained from the same sample, sequenced in a study of cytomegalovirus exposure and HLA in healthy donors. Vbeta (60) and Jbeta (13) primers were used in the PCR. TCRdb's table, derived via immunoSEQ multiplex PCR, lists solely in-frame clones and lacks some. The sample shows about 180,000 clones, about 84% of them seen only once. Sequenced sample: PBMCs. These receptors all come from a man between 18 and 35 years old in good health and CMV-seronegative.

The gene calls are TRBV5-1 and TRBJ2-5, with a weak D call TRBD2 (5 bases). Germline assignment: CDR1 SGHRS and CDR2 YFSETQ. V lost 1 base and J 3 bases, leaving 7 bases between the germline ends. CDR3 length: 13 residues. CDR3 sequence: CASSLPGEETQYF. The CDR3 DNA reads TGCGCCAGCAGCTTGCCCGGGGAAGAGACCCAGTACTTC.

This chain links TRBV6-5 with TRBJ2-6; perhaps TRBD2 as D (6 bases). Germline assignment: CDR1 MNHEY and CDR2 SVGAGI. Trimming left V 7 bases short and J 2 bases short, with 12 bases between. There are 15 residues in the CDR3. CDR3 in amino acids: CASTSGGTGANVLTF. CDR3 nucleotide sequence: TGTGCCAGCACCAGTGGGGGGACTGGGGCCAACGTCCTGACTTTC.

The chain carries TRBV11-2 and TRBJ2-7, with D perhaps matching TRBD2 (7 bases). Germline CDR1 is SGHAT and CDR2 is FQNNGV. The CDR3 spans 14 residues. Trimming removed 3 bases from V and 6 bases from J, with 15 bases in between. CDR3: CASSFMSGEGEQYF. CDR3 sequence (DNA): TGTGCCAGCAGCTTTATGTCAGGGGAGGGCGAGCAGTACTTC.

The chain joins TRBV29-1 to TRBJ2-5; TRBD1 might be the D (5 bases). The germline gives CDR1 SQVTM, CDR2 ANQGSEA. V lost 8 bases and J 12 bases, leaving 16 bases between the germline ends. The CDR3 is 10 residues long. CDR3 residues: CSFRAPAEYF. DNA of the CDR3: TGCAGCTTCAGGGCCCCGGCGGAGTACTTC.

The CDR3 region has the DNA TGTGCCAGCTCATCGGTTTTAGTGGATTCACCCCTCCACTTT. Encoded protein: CASSSVLVDSPLHF. The rearrangement uses TRBV18 and TRBJ1-6; D unclear. Between the trimmed V and J ends, which lost 5 bases and 8 bases, there was a span of 13 bases. The CDR3 covers 14 residues. The germline V gene has CDR1 KGHSH and CDR2 LQKENI.

This sequence joins TRBV5-4 and TRBJ2-2; D call uncertain. The germline V gene encodes CDR1 SGHNT and CDR2 YYREEE (reference sequence). CDR3 length: 13 residues. V gave up 2 bases and J gave up 7 bases, with 9 bases separating them. CDR3 bases: TGTGCCAGCAGCTTTTCCCAAATCGGGGAGCTGTTTTTT. Its translation: CASSFSQIGELFF. The full variable domain, in which reference TRBV5-4 and TRBJ2-2 provide the parts outside the CDR3, is ETGVTQSPTHLIKTRGQQVTLRCSSQSGHNTVSWYQQALGQGPQFIFQYYREEENGRGNFPPRFSGLQFPNYSSELNVNALELDDSALYLCASSFSQIGELFFGEGSRLTVL.

This chain links TRBV27 with TRBJ2-2; 13 nucleotides match TRBD2. The CDR3 contains 17 residues. V lost 4 bases, J lost 1 base, and 3 bases stayed unmatched. The germline gives CDR1 MNHEY, CDR2 SMNVEV (reference sequence). CDR3 loop: CASSSWTSGGNTGELFF. The CDR3 DNA sequence: TGTGCCAGCAGTTCCTGGACTAGCGGGGGGAACACCGGGGAGCTGTTTTTT.

This clone has just one count. The chain combines TRBV28 with TRBJ2-1; a possible D gene is TRBD1 (5 bases). Trimming stripped 6 bases from V and 7 bases from J, with 13 bases between. This CDR3 has 13 amino acids. Germline CDR1 and CDR2: MDHEN and SYDVKM. The CDR3 nucleotides are TGTGCCAGCAGCCGCTATCCAGGGAATGAGCAGTTCTTC. This gives the protein CASSRYPGNEQFF.

This clone is a singleton in its sample. This chain connects TRBV5-4 to TRBJ1-2, with 7 bases matching TRBD1. CDR1 is SGHNT, CDR2 YYREEE, per germline (reference sequence). This CDR3 has 11 residues. V was pared by 3 bases and J by 9 bases, with 2 bases of the junction left unmatched. CDR3 sequence: CASSWDRSYTF. In DNA, the CDR3 is TGTGCCAGCAGCTGGGACAGAAGCTACACCTTC.

The chain carries TRBV4-1 and TRBJ2-3; 7 bases match TRBD1. V was clipped by 2 bases and J by 0 bases; unmatched bases: 5. Germline-derived CDR1 and CDR2 are MGHRA and YSYEKL. This CDR3 spans 16 amino acids. CDR3 sequence: CASSQRTGSSTDTQYF. CDR3 DNA: TGCGCCAGCAGCCAAAGGACAGGTTCTAGCACAGATACGCAGTATTTT.

The chain uses TRBV7-8 and TRBJ2-2; 14 bases agree with TRBD2. V gave up 1 base and J gave up 0 bases; unmatched junction bases: 4. Looked up from germline, CDR1 is SGHVS and CDR2 is FQNEAQ. This CDR3 has 19 residues. The chain's CDR3 is CASSLDRLAGGPNTGELFF. CDR3 bases: TGTGCCAGCAGCTTAGATAGACTAGCGGGAGGGCCGAACACCGGGGAGCTGTTTTTT.

The chain has TRBV10-3 and TRBJ1-1; D is uncertain. Looked up from germline, CDR1 is ENHRY and CDR2 is SYGVKD. The CDR3 runs to 15 residues. V was trimmed by 2 bases and J by 3 bases, leaving 13 bases between them. The CDR3 spells CAISEIFMADTEAFF. In nucleotides, the CDR3 is TGTGCCATCAGTGAGATTTTTATGGCAGACACTGAAGCTTTCTTT.

This clone was counted a few times. The J gene is TRBJ2-4, the V gene TRBV28; 8 bases are a match to TRBD1. This CDR3 has 14 residues. The trim removed 4 bases at V and 5 bases at J, leaving 4 bases unmatched. Germline CDR1 reads MDHEN; CDR2 reads SYDVKM. CDR3 sequence (DNA): TGTGCCAGCAGTTACAGGGGGTGGCAAAACATTCAGTACTTC. It yields the protein CASSYRGWQNIQYF.

This chain links TRBV2 with TRBJ2-2, with a possible D match to TRBD2 (6 bases). The CDR3 totals 14 residues. Germline CDR1 reads SNHLY; CDR2 reads FYNNEI. V dropped 5 bases and J dropped 2 bases, with 9 bases sitting between them. The CDR3 nucleotides read TGTGCCAGCAGTCCCGGGGGAAACACCGGGGAGCTGTTTTTT. This translates into CASSPGGNTGELFF.

The chain links TRBV10-1 to TRBJ2-5; TRBD2 is a possible D gene (5 bases). Between the trimmed V and J ends, which lost 6 bases and 3 bases, there was a span of 11 bases. Germline assignment: CDR1 WNHNN and CDR2 SYGVQD (reference sequence). This CDR3 has 13 amino acids. In DNA form, the CDR3 reads TGCGCCAGCAGCCGTGAGGAGGAAGAGACCCAGTACTTC. Translation: CASSREEEETQYF.

The chain couples TRBV13 to TRBJ1-6; 9 bases are a match to TRBD1. This CDR3 is built from 14 residues. V lost 5 bases to trimming and J lost 10 bases; unmatched junction nucleotides: 6. Germline lookup yields CDR1 PRHDT and CDR2 FYEKMQ (reference sequence). The DNA for the CDR3 is TGTGCCAGCAGCCGGGACAGGGTGCGATCACCCCTCCACTTT. Encoded protein: CASSRDRVRSPLHF.

The chain links TRBV9 to TRBJ1-5; 7 positions agree with TRBD1. This CDR3 is 14 amino acids long. Germline CDR1 is SGDLS and CDR2 is YYNGEE. Trimming at V came to 4 bases and at J to 4 bases, leaving 5 bases not matched to a gene. CDR3 in amino acids: CASSPGTVNQPQHF. Written as DNA, the CDR3 is TGTGCCAGCAGCCCCGGGACAGTTAATCAGCCCCAGCATTTT.

The chain is built from TRBV7-9 and TRBJ2-4; 8 bases agree with TRBD1. Germline V CDR1 and CDR2: SEHNR, FQNEAQ (reference sequence). The CDR3 spans 13 residues. V shed 5 bases and J 7 bases; nucleotides not matched to a gene: 4. CDR3 protein: CASSPGGANIQYF. CDR3 coding DNA: TGTGCCAGCAGCCCAGGGGGCGCGAACATTCAGTACTTC.

V and J are TRBV6-1 and TRBJ1-1, with TRBD1 matching 7 bases. Germline V lookup: CDR1 MNHNS, CDR2 SASEGT. The junction had 6 bases not matched to a gene; V was cut back by 6 bases and J by 5 bases. The CDR3 loop spans 13 amino acids. DNA of the CDR3: TGTGCCAGCAGGGTCAGGGGGGAAACTGAAGCTTTCTTT. Protein product: CASRVRGETEAFF.

The chain recombines TRBV7-9 with TRBJ2-1; D remains unclear. Per the germline V gene, CDR1 is SEHNR and CDR2 is FQNEAQ (reference sequence). Trimming cost V 6 bases and J 7 bases, with 10 bases left between them. There are 12 residues in the CDR3. This CDR3 is CASSPGWNEQFF. The CDR3 DNA reads as TGTGCCAGCAGTCCCGGGTGGAATGAGCAGTTCTTC.

This chain uses TRBV27 with TRBJ2-3; TRBD2 is a possible D gene (5 bases). This CDR3 has 16 amino acids. Trimming removed 5 bases at V and 0 bases at J, with 15 bases between. In germline, CDR1 is MNHEY, CDR2 SMNVEV (reference sequence). The CDR3, as DNA: TGTGCCAGCAGTCGCCCGGGATCGTCTAGCACAGATACGCAGTATTTT. As protein: CASSRPGSSSTDTQYF.

The chain carries TRBV5-8 and TRBJ1-2; D remains unclear. CDR1 is SGHTS, CDR2 YDEGEE, per germline. Trimming stripped 0 bases from V and 7 bases from J, with 7 bases between. This CDR3 region has 12 residues. CDR3 loop: CASSLGLAGYTF. The CDR3 DNA is TGTGCCAGCAGCTTGGGACTCGCTGGCTACACCTTC.